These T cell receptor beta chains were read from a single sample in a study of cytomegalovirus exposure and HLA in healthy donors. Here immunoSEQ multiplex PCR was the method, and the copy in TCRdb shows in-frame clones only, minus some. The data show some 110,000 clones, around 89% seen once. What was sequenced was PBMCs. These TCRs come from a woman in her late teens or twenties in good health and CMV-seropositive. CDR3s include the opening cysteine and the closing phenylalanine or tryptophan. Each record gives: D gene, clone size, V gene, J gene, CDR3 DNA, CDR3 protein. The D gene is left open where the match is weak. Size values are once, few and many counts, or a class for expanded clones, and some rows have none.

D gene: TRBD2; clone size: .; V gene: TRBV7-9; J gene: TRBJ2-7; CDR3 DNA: TGTGCCAGCAGCTTGCGCACTAGCGGGGGACCTGGTAGCGAGCAGTACTTC; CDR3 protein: CASSLRTSGGPGSEQYF
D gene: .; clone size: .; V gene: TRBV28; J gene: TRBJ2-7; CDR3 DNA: TGTGCCAGCAGAGAGACTGGGAGCTACGAGCAGTACTTC; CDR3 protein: CASRETGSYEQYF
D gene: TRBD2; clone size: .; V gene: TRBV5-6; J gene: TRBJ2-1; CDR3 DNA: TGTGCCAGCAGTTTCTCACCGGGGGGACCGTACAATGAGCAGTTCTTC; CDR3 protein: CASSFSPGGPYNEQFF
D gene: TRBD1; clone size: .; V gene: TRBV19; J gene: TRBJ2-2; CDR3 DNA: TGTGCCAGTAAAAAACAGGGGGCAGGAACCGGGGAGCTGTTTTTT; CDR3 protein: CASKKQGAGTGELFF
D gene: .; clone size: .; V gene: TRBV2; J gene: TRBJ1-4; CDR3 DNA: TGTGCCAGCAGTGACAGGGGAGCAAATGAAAAACTGTTTTTT; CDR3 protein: CASSDRGANEKLFF
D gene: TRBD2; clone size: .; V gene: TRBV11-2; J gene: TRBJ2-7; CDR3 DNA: TGTGCCAGCAGCTCTCCCTTGGGCGGGGGGGCCTTCGGCGAGCAGTACTTC; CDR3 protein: CASSSPLGGGAFGEQYF
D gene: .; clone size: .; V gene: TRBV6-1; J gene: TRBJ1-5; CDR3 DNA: TGTGCCAGCAGTGAGACAGATTTAAATCAGCCCCAGCATTTT; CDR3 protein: CASSETDLNQPQHF
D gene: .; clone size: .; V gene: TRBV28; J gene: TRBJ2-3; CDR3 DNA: TGTGCCAGCAGTTTTTCCAGACCGAGGGGGCGGGGGGTCACAGATACGCAGTATTTT; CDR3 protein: CASSFSRPRGRGVTDTQYF
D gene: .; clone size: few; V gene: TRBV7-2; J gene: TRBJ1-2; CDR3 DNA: TGTGCCAGCAGCACTGAGGGAGCACTGGGTGGCTACACCTTC; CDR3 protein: CASSTEGALGGYTF
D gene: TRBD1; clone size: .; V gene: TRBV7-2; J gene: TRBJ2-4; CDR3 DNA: TGTGCCAGCAGCCCGGGACAGGGGATTGACATTCAGTACTTC; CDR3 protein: CASSPGQGIDIQYF
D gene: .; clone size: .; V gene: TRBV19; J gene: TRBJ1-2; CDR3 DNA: TGTGCCAGTAGTATTAGCGGGCTGAGTCTCTATGGCTACACCTTC; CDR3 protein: CASSISGLSLYGYTF
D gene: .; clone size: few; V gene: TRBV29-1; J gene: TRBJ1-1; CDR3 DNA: TGCAGCGTTGGACCAGGGATGAACACTGAAGCTTTCTTT; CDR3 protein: CSVGPGMNTEAFF